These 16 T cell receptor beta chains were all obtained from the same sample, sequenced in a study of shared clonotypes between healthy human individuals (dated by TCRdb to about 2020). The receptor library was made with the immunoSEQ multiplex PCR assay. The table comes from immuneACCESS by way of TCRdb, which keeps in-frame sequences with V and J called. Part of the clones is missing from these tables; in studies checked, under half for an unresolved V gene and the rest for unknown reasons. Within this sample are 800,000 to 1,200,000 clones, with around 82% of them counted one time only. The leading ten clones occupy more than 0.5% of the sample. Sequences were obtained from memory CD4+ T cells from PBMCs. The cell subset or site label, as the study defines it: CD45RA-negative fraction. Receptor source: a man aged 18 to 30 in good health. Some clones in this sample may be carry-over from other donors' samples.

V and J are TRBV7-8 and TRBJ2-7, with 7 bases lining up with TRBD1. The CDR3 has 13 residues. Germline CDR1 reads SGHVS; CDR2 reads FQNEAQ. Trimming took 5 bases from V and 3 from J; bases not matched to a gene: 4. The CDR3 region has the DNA TGTGCCAGCAGCCGGGACAGAAACTACGAGCAGTACTTC. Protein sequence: CASSRDRNYEQYF.

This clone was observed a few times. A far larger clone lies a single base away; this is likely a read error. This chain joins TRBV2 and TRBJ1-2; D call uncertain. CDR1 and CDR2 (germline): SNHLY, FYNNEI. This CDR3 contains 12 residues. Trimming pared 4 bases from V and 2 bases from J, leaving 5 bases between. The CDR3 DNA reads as TGTGCCAGCAGTGGGCTGAACTATGGCTACACCTTC. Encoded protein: CASSGLNYGYTF. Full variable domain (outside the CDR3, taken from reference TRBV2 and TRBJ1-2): EPEVTQTPSHQVTQMGQEVILRCVPISNHLYFYWYRQILGQKVEFLVSFYNNEISEKSEIFDDQFSVERPDGSNFTLKIRSTKLEDSAMYFCASSGLNYGYTFGSGTRLTVV.

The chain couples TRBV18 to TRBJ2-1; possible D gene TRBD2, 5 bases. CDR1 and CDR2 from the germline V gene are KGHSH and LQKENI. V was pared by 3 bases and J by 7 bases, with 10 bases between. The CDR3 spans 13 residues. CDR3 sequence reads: CASSPNEGNEQFF. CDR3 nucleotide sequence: TGTGCCAGCTCACCTAACGAGGGAAATGAGCAGTTCTTC.

In nucleotides, the CDR3 is TGTGCCAGCAGCTTCTTCGCTAGCACAGATACGCAGTATTTT. Protein sequence: CASSFFASTDTQYF. V usage is TRBV11-2 and J usage is TRBJ2-3, with D uncertain. The CDR3 runs 14 residues. Trimming removed 3 bases at V and 0 bases at J, with 7 bases between. Germline V gene data show CDR1 as SGHAT and CDR2 as FQNNGV.

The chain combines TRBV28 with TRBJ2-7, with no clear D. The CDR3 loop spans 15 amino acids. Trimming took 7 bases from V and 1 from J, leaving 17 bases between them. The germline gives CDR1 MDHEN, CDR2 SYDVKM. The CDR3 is CASKPPRAKSYEQYF. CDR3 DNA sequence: TGTGCCAGCAAACCTCCTAGGGCAAAGTCCTACGAGCAGTACTTC.

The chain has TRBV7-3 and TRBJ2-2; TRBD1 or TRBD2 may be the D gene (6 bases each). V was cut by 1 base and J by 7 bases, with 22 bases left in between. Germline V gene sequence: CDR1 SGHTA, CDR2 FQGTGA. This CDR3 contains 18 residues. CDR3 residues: CASSLRGLYGSMGGELFF. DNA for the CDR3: TGTGCCAGCAGCTTAAGGGGGCTATACGGGAGCATGGGCGGGGAGCTGTTTTTT.

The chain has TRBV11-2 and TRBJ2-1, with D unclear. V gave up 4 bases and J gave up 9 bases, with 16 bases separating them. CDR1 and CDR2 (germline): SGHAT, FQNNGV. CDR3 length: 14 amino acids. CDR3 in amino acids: CASSSLLGRSEQFF. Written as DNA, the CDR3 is TGTGCCAGCAGCTCCCTCCTAGGACGTAGTGAGCAGTTCTTC.

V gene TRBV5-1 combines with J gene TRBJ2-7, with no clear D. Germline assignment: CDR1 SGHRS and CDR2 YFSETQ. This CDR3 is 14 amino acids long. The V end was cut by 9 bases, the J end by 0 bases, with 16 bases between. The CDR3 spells CAILPPFYSYEQYF. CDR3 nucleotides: TGCGCCATTCTCCCCCCTTTTTACTCCTACGAGCAGTACTTC.

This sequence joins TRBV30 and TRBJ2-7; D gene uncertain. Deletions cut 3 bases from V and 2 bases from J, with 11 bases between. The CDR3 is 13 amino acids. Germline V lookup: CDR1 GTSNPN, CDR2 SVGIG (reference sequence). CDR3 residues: CAWRNPVTYEQYF. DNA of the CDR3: TGTGCCTGGAGGAATCCAGTAACCTACGAGCAGTACTTC. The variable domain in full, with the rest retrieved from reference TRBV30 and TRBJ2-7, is SQTIHQWPATLVQPVGSPLSLECTVEGTSNPNLYWYRQAAGRGLQLLFYSVGIGQISSEVPQNLSASRPQDRQFILSSKKLLLSDSGFYLCAWRNPVTYEQYFGPGTRLTVT.

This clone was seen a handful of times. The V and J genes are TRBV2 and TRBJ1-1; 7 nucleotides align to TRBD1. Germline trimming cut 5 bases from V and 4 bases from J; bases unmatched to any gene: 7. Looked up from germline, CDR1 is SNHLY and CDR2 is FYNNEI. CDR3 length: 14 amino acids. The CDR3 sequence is CASSRQGRITEAFF. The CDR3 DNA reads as TGTGCCAGCAGTCGACAGGGAAGGATCACTGAAGCTTTCTTT.

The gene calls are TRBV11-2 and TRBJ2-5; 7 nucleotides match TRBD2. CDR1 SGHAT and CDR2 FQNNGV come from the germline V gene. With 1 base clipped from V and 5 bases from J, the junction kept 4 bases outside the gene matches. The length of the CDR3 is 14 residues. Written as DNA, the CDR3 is TGTGCCAGCAGCTTAGGGCGGGGAGGGGAGACCCAGTACTTC. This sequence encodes CASSLGRGGETQYF. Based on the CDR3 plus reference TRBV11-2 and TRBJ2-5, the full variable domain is EAGVAQSPRYKIIEKRQSVAFWCNPISGHATLYWYQQILGQGPKLLIQFQNNGVVDDSQLPKDRFSAERLKGVDSTLKIQPAKLEDSAVYLCASSLGRGGETQYFGPGTRLLVL.

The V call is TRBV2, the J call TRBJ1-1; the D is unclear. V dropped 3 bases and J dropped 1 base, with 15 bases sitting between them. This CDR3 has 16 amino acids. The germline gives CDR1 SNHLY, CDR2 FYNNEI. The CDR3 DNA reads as TGTGCCAGCAGTGACGGAGGGCGTAACAAGAACACTGAAGCTTTCTTT. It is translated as CASSDGGRNKNTEAFF.

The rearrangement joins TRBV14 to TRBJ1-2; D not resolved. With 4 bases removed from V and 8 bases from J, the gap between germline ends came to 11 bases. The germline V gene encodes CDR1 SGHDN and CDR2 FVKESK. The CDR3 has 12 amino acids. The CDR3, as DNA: TGTGCCAGCAGCCGACCGCCCAGCGGCTACACCTTC. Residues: CASSRPPSGYTF.

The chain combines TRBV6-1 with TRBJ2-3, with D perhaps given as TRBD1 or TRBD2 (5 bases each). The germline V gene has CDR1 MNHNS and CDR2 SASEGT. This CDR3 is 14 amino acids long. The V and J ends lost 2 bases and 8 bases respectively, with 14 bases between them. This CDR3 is CASSESGAFGTQYF. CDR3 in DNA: TGTGCCAGCAGTGAATCCGGGGCCTTCGGTACGCAGTATTTT.

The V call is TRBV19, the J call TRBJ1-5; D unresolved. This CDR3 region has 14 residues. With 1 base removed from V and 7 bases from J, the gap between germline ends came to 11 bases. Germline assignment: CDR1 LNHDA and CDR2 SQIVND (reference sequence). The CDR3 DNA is TGTGCCAGTAGTATAGTTTCCAGACTCCAGCCCCAGCATTTT. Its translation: CASSIVSRLQPQHF.

CDR3 region: CASSTRQGPGNTIYF. The CDR3 DNA follows: TGTGCCAGCAGCACCCGGCAGGGGCCTGGAAACACCATATATTTT. This sequence joins TRBV28 and TRBJ1-3; D possibly corresponds to TRBD1 (6 bases). Germline CDR1 and CDR2: MDHEN and SYDVKM. V lost 6 bases, J lost 2 bases, and 14 bases lay in between. There are 15 residues in the CDR3.